Sequencing of this T cell receptor beta chain was carried out in a study of blood T cell repertoires in COVID-19. Study in general: The analysed material was cDNA or gDNA that came from T cells, B-cell-depleted T cells, or PBMCs.

Losses at the gene ends were 6 bases for V and 5 bases for J; bases not matched to a gene: 4. Germline assignment: CDR1 KGHDR and CDR2 SFDVKD. This CDR3 spans 14 amino acids. Profiled with immunoSEQ multiplex PCR; TCRdb holds only in-frame clones, not every one. The sample includes about 400,000 clones, 87% seen only once; the top ten take 1.5% to 2%. Sequences were obtained from PBMCs or T cells enriched from blood (not recorded which). The TCR originated in a man aged 40-49 years in a cohort exposed to, infected with or recovered from COVID-19 (not recorded which). The rearrangement uses TRBV24-1 and TRBJ2-5, with 11 bases fitting TRBD2. CDR3 bases: TGTGCCACCAGTTTAGCGGGAGGGCCGGAGACCCAGTACTTC. Translating gives CATSLAGGPETQYF.